The 21 T cell receptor beta chains listed next were all sequenced from one sample in a study of beta chain features in type 1 diabetes (dated by TCRdb to 2016 to 2019). General study outcomes and caveats: Type 1 diabetes patients showed a moderate but significant shortening of TCRB CDR3 length in all four CD4+ subsets.

Library creation used the immunoSEQ multiplex PCR assay. The High Capacity cDNA Reverse Transcription Kit was used to reverse transcribe all of the isolated RNA, meaning that expressed TCRB transcripts were what got sequenced. TCRdb mirrors the immuneACCESS table, restricted to in-frame sequences. Some clones are absent from its copies; in checked studies, under half trace to an unresolved V gene, and the reason for the others is unknown. This sample comprises about 25,000 clones, 55% to 70% of them detected only once. The top ten clones comprise 0.9% to 1.4% of the sample. Antigens for these TCRs are unknown. The material sequenced was stem cell memory CD4+ T cells from blood. What the cell subset or site label conveys for this sample: stem cell-like memory CD4+ T cells. The receptors originated from a woman aged 40 to 50 with type 1 diabetes.

The chain has TRBV5-4 and TRBJ2-7, with 7 bases matching TRBD1. The J segment lost 4 bases and the V segment lost 2 bases, leaving 9 bases of the junction unmatched. CDR1 SGHNT and CDR2 YYREEE come from the germline V gene (reference sequence). The CDR3 extends over 15 amino acids. CDR3 sequence: CASSLKGTVGYEQYF. The CDR3 DNA is TGTGCCAGCAGCTTAAAGGGGACAGTGGGGTACGAGCAGTACTTC. Supplemented by reference TRBV5-4 and TRBJ2-7, the full variable domain reads ETGVTQSPTHLIKTRGQQVTLRCSSQSGHNTVSWYQQALGQGPQFIFQYYREEENGRGNFPPRFSGLQFPNYSSELNVNALELDDSALYLCASSLKGTVGYEQYFGPGTRLTVT.

The genes are TRBV7-2 and TRBJ2-1; D gene unclear. CDR1 is SGHTA and CDR2 is FQGNSA in the germline V gene. This CDR3 comprises 12 residues. The V gene lost 1 base and the J gene lost 9 bases, with 7 bases spanning the gap. CDR3 DNA sequence: TGTGCCAGCAGCTTAGTAAACGGTGAGCAGTTCTTC. Translated, it gives CASSLVNGEQFF.

The chain is built from TRBV28 and TRBJ1-6; D gene ambiguous. CDR3 length equals 15 residues. V lost 6 bases and J lost 5, with 14 bases in between. Looked up from germline, CDR1 is MDHEN and CDR2 is SYDVKM. The CDR3 DNA is TGTGCCAGCAGAAATGGGGAGGGAGATAATTCACCCCTCCACTTT. Its protein product is CASRNGEGDNSPLHF.

A few counts support this clone. The V call is TRBV7-9, the J call TRBJ2-1, with 7 bases that match TRBD2. CDR3 length equals 12 residues. Looked up from germline, CDR1 is SEHNR and CDR2 is FQNEAQ (reference sequence). Trimming took 2 bases from V and 10 from J; bases not matched to a gene: 2. DNA for the CDR3: TGTGCCAGCAGCTTAAGGGGAGGGGAGCAGTTCTTC. Protein product: CASSLRGGEQFF. Variable domain in full (rest from reference TRBV7-9 and TRBJ2-1): DTGVSQNPRHKITKRGQNVTFRCDPISEHNRLYWYRQTLGQGPEFLTYFQNEAQLEKSRLLSDRFSAERPKGSFSTLEIQRTEQGDSAMYLCASSLRGGEQFFGPGTRLTVL.

This rearrangement joins TRBV6-5 to TRBJ2-1; 8 nucleotides match TRBD2. The V gene's germline CDR1 is MNHEY and CDR2 SVGAGI. The V segment lost 7 bases and the J segment 5 bases; nucleotides outside the gene matches: 10. CDR3 size: 15 residues. CDR3 sequence: CASIPPGLGDNEQFF. The CDR3 bases are TGTGCCAGCATCCCGCCGGGACTAGGAGACAATGAGCAGTTCTTC.

This clone was seen more than once but under ten times. The chain links TRBV2 to TRBJ2-5; D is uncertain. With 8 bases removed from V and 5 bases from J, the gap between germline ends came to 18 bases. The CDR3 totals 14 residues. Germline CDR1 is SNHLY and CDR2 is FYNNEI. This CDR3 reads CASGLDLGRETQYF. CDR3 sequence (DNA): TGTGCCAGCGGCCTCGACCTAGGTCGGGAGACCCAGTACTTC.

The chain combines TRBV6-5 with TRBJ1-1, with D hard to call. Per the germline V gene, CDR1 is MNHEY and CDR2 is SVGAGI. This CDR3 is built from 15 residues. V shed 7 bases and J shed 4 bases, with 19 bases lying between them. CDR3 coding DNA: TGTGCCAGCAAACGCCTGGCAGGTCAAGGCACTGAAGCTTTCTTT. Its protein is CASKRLAGQGTEAFF.

The chain recombines TRBV10-3 with TRBJ2-1; 7 bases are shared with TRBD2. V was pared by 3 bases and J by 0 bases, with 5 bases of the junction left unmatched. There are 16 residues in the CDR3. Germline CDR1 ENHRY, CDR2 SYGVKD. CDR3 bases: TGTGCCATCAGTGATCAGCGGGGTAGCTCCTACAATGAGCAGTTCTTC. It codes for CAISDQRGSSYNEQFF.

Here the CDR3 reads CASSRRTGVRGANVLTF. CDR3 sequence (DNA): TGTGCCAGCAGCAGACGGACAGGGGTGAGAGGGGCCAACGTCCTGACTTTC. V and J are TRBV9 and TRBJ2-6; 9 bases fit TRBD1. In germline, CDR1 is SGDLS, CDR2 YYNGEE. This CDR3 comprises 17 residues. Trimming cost V 4 bases and J 4 bases; bases outside gene matches: 9.

This chain connects TRBV5-5 to TRBJ1-1; 10 bases map to TRBD1. Unmatched junction bases numbered 7, after V lost 6 bases and J lost 5 bases. This CDR3 has 14 residues. Germline CDR1 reads SGHKS; CDR2 reads YYEKEE (reference sequence). Written as DNA, the CDR3 is TGTGCCAGCATCAGGGGACAGGGGAAAACTGAAGCTTTCTTT. This gives the protein CASIRGQGKTEAFF. The full variable domain, with the rest looked up from reference TRBV5-5 and TRBJ1-1, is DAGVTQSPTHLIKTRGQQVTLRCSPISGHKSVSWYQQVLGQGPQFIFQYYEKEERGRGNFPDRFSARQFPNYSSELNVNALLLGDSALYLCASIRGQGKTEAFFGQGTRLTVV.

The V and J genes are TRBV28 and TRBJ1-5; D gene uncertain. The CDR3 covers 17 residues. Trimming removed 1 base from V and 2 bases from J, with 15 bases in between. The germline V gene has CDR1 MDHEN and CDR2 SYDVKM. CDR3 region: CASSLYTAPPGNQPQHF. DNA of the CDR3: TGTGCCAGCAGTTTATATACAGCCCCGCCGGGCAATCAGCCCCAGCATTTT.

The J gene is TRBJ1-2, the V gene TRBV7-2; TRBD1 might be the D (5 bases). The CDR3 is 13 amino acids. Germline lookup yields CDR1 SGHTA and CDR2 FQGNSA. Trimming stripped 5 bases from V and 4 bases from J, with 11 bases between. The CDR3, as DNA: TGTGCCAGCAGCAATCGACAGCTCTATGGCTACACCTTC. Residues: CASSNRQLYGYTF.

V is TRBV7-9 and J is TRBJ2-1; the D gene is possibly TRBD1 (5 bases). CDR3 length equals 13 residues. Germline V gives CDR1 SEHNR, CDR2 FQNEAQ (reference sequence). The V and J ends lost 5 bases and 4 bases respectively, with 9 bases between them. The CDR3 nucleotides are TGTGCCAGCAGCCCGACAGTATACAATGAGCAGTTCTTC. Translation: CASSPTVYNEQFF.

The chain couples TRBV13 to TRBJ2-7, with 7 bases lining up with TRBD1. V dropped 5 bases and J dropped 4; count of bases not matched to a gene: 11. The CDR3 consists of 15 residues. The germline CDR1 and CDR2 sequences are PRHDT and FYEKMQ (reference sequence). The CDR3 is CASSLRQGTQYEQYF. The CDR3 bases are TGTGCCAGCAGCCTCCGACAGGGAACCCAATACGAGCAGTACTTC.

CDR3 in DNA: TGTGCCAGCAGCTTGGTGGCTCCCGGGACAATTAACACTGAAGCTTTCTTT. This codes for CASSLVAPGTINTEAFF. J is TRBJ1-1 and V is TRBV5-5, with D tentatively TRBD1 (6 bases). Germline loops: CDR1 SGHKS, CDR2 YYEKEE (reference sequence). Trimming removed 0 bases from V and 2 bases from J, with 17 bases in between. This CDR3 contains 17 residues. The complete variable domain, with remaining parts taken from reference TRBV5-5 and TRBJ1-1, reads DAGVTQSPTHLIKTRGQQVTLRCSPISGHKSVSWYQQVLGQGPQFIFQYYEKEERGRGNFPDRFSARQFPNYSSELNVNALLLGDSALYLCASSLVAPGTINTEAFFGQGTRLTVV.

This rearrangement joins TRBV10-3 to TRBJ1-2; TRBD1 matches 7 bases. J gave up 9 bases and V 2 bases, and 18 bases lay outside the gene matches. Looked up from germline, CDR1 is ENHRY and CDR2 is SYGVKD. The CDR3 covers 17 residues. DNA for the CDR3: TGTGCCATCAGTGAGCCCACTGGAGACAGGGCAAGTGGGAGCTACACCTTC. This codes for CAISEPTGDRASGSYTF.

The rearrangement joins TRBV11-2 to TRBJ1-2; D possibly corresponds to TRBD1 (5 bases). Trimming cost V 4 bases and J 0 bases, with 9 bases left between them. The CDR3 extends over 14 amino acids. The germline CDR1 and CDR2 sequences are SGHAT and FQNNGV. The CDR3 spells CASSSGRANYGYTF. In DNA form, the CDR3 reads TGTGCCAGCAGCTCGGGCAGGGCTAACTATGGCTACACCTTC.

This rearrangement joins TRBV5-1 to TRBJ1-1; possibly TRBD1 for D (5 bases). V gave up 0 bases and J gave up 3 bases, with 15 bases separating them. Germline lookup yields CDR1 SGHRS and CDR2 YFSETQ. This CDR3 contains 16 residues. CDR3: CASSLGPSGADTEAFF. For the CDR3, the DNA is TGCGCCAGCAGCTTGGGGCCCAGCGGGGCGGACACTGAAGCTTTCTTT.

The V gene is TRBV11-2, the J gene TRBJ1-1, with unresolved D. Germline V CDR1 and CDR2: SGHAT, FQNNGV. Trimming left V 5 bases short and J 3 bases short, with 10 bases between. This CDR3 is 13 amino acids long. CDR3 sequence reads: CASSPYGDTEAFF. CDR3 sequence (DNA): TGTGCCAGCAGCCCGTACGGGGACACTGAAGCTTTCTTT.

The genes are TRBV5-5 and TRBJ1-4; 7 nucleotides agree with TRBD1. V was clipped by 4 bases and J by 8 bases; unmatched bases: 14. Germline values: CDR1 SGHKS, CDR2 YYEKEE (reference sequence). The length of the CDR3 is 16 residues. CDR3 coding DNA: TGTGCCAGCAGCCCCGGGACAGCGGGCCTTTCAGAAAAACTGTTTTTT. It codes for CASSPGTAGLSEKLFF.

The V gene is TRBV7-2, the J gene TRBJ2-3, with D tentatively TRBD1 (6 bases). This CDR3 is 14 amino acids long. Germline CDR1 reads SGHTA; CDR2 reads FQGNSA. V lost 5 bases, J lost 2 bases, and 11 bases lay in between. The CDR3 nucleotides read TGTGCCAGCAGCCACGCAGGGGCCACAGATACGCAGTATTTT. Amino acids: CASSHAGATDTQYF.